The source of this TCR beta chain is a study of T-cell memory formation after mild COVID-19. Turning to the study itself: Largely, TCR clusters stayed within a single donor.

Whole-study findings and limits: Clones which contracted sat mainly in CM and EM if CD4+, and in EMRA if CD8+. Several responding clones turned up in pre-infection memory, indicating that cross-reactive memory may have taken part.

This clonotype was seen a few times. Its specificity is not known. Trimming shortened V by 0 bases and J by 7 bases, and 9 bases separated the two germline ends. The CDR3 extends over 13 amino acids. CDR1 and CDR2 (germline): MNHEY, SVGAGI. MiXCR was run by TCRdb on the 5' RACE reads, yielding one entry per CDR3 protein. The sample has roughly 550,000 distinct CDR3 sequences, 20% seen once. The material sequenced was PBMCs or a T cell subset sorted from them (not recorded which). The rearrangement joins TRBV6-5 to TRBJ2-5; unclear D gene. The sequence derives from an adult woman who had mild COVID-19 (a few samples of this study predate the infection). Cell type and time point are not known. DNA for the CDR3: TGTGCCAGCAGTTACTCTGATGGGGTGACCCAGTACTTC. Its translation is CASSYSDGVTQYF.